One sample yielded the 21 T cell receptor beta chains listed below, sequenced in a study of blood T cell repertoires in COVID-19. Libraries were prepared by immunoSEQ multiplex PCR; TCRdb keeps only in-frame clonotypes and omits some of them. The sample yields hundreds of thousands of clones, approximately 83% seen once. The sequenced material came from PBMCs or T cells enriched from blood (not recorded which). These receptors were taken from a man aged 25 to 45 who had recovered from COVID-19.

This clone occurred a few times. This chain joins TRBV5-1 and TRBJ1-2; unclear D gene. This CDR3 region has 13 residues. The V end was cut by 2 bases, the J end by 7 bases, with 12 bases between. The V gene's germline CDR1 is SGHRS and CDR2 YFSETQ. The CDR3 nucleotides are TGCGCCAGCAGCTTAAGAGGGCAGCGTGGCTACACCTTC. Its translation is CASSLRGQRGYTF.

The rearrangement links TRBV7-3 to TRBJ2-2; D remains ambiguous. The V and J ends lost 1 base and 0 bases respectively, with 9 bases between them. From germline, CDR1 is SGHTA and CDR2 FQGTGA. The CDR3 consists of 16 residues. DNA for the CDR3: TGTGCCAGCAGCTTAAGAACGGGTTCGAACACCGGGGAGCTGTTTTTT. This sequence encodes CASSLRTGSNTGELFF.

This clone came up once. The chain links TRBV3-1 (or the pseudogene TRBV3-2) to TRBJ1-1, with TRBD1 matching over 9 bases. The CDR3 extends over 16 amino acids. The trim removed 4 bases at V and 1 base at J, leaving 7 bases unmatched. CDR1 is LGHDT, CDR2 YNNKEL, per germline (reference sequence). The CDR3 is CASSPRDRARNTEAFF. The CDR3 coding sequence is TGTGCCAGCAGCCCCCGGGACAGGGCGAGGAACACTGAAGCTTTCTTT.

The V call is TRBV4-1, the J call TRBJ1-3; D not resolved. The V gene lost 0 bases and the J gene lost 4 bases, with 10 bases spanning the gap. The CDR3 extends over 15 amino acids. Germline V gene sequence: CDR1 MGHRA, CDR2 YSYEKL. The CDR3 sequence: CASSQDRFLGNTIYF. The CDR3, as DNA: TGCGCCAGCAGCCAAGATCGTTTTTTGGGAAACACCATATATTTT.

This clone showed up just a few times. V is TRBV9 and J is TRBJ2-2; D might be TRBD2 (5 bases). Germline V gene data show CDR1 as SGDLS and CDR2 as YYNGEE. Trimming removed 2 bases from V and 2 bases from J, with 10 bases in between. The CDR3 extends over 15 amino acids. The chain's CDR3 is CASSVFSVNTGELFF. CDR3 nucleotides: TGTGCCAGCAGCGTGTTTAGCGTAAACACCGGGGAGCTGTTTTTT. The entire variable domain, with the rest obtained from reference TRBV9 and TRBJ2-2, is as follows: DSGVTQTPKHLITATGQRVTLRCSPRSGDLSVYWYQQSLDQGLQFLIQYYNGEERAKGNILERFSAQQFPDLHSELNLSSLELGDSALYFCASSVFSVNTGELFFGEGSRLTVL.

The chain uses TRBV5-4 and TRBJ2-7; D gene uncertain. CDR3 size: 14 residues. Per germline, CDR1 SGHNT and CDR2 YYREEE (reference sequence). V was trimmed by 0 bases and J by 4 bases, leaving 11 bases between them. The CDR3 sequence: CASSLALVEYEQYF. The CDR3 nucleotides are TGTGCCAGCAGCTTGGCCTTGGTGGAGTACGAGCAGTACTTC.

This clone was seen once. V gene TRBV5-1 combines with J gene TRBJ2-3; the D gene is possibly TRBD2 (5 bases). This CDR3 is built from 15 residues. Trimming pared 0 bases from V and 2 bases from J, leaving 10 bases between. Looked up from germline, CDR1 is SGHRS and CDR2 is YFSETQ. CDR3 sequence reads: CASSLEGAHTDTQYF. The DNA for the CDR3 is TGCGCCAGCAGCTTGGAGGGAGCACACACAGATACGCAGTATTTT.

The rearrangement uses TRBV4-2 and TRBJ2-3; 7 bases line up with TRBD2. V was clipped by 1 base and J by 0 bases; unmatched bases: 10. The germline V gene has CDR1 LGHNA and CDR2 YNFKEQ. CDR3 length equals 18 residues. DNA of the CDR3: TGTGCCAGCAGCCAAGTCGGGCGGGGGAGAGCTAGCACAGATACGCAGTATTTT. This sequence encodes CASSQVGRGRASTDTQYF.

The chain has TRBV5-1 and TRBJ2-5; no clear D gene. The CDR3 has 14 amino acids. Germline CDR1 is SGHRS and CDR2 is YFSETQ. The V end was cut by 2 bases, the J end by 1 base, with 9 bases between. The CDR3 DNA reads as TGCGCCAGCAGCTTCAGGCTCGGCCAAGAGACCCAGTACTTC. It codes for CASSFRLGQETQYF.

This chain joins TRBV2 and TRBJ2-1; possibly TRBD1 for D (6 bases). Trimming pared 9 bases from V and 0 bases from J, leaving 15 bases between. CDR1 and CDR2 from the germline V gene are SNHLY and FYNNEI. The CDR3 runs to 15 residues. DNA of the CDR3: TGTGCCAGGTCCGATGGGACAACCTCCTACAATGAGCAGTTCTTC. This codes for CARSDGTTSYNEQFF.

This chain joins TRBV28 and TRBJ1-2; perhaps TRBD1 as D (6 bases). The CDR3 consists of 14 residues. CDR1 is MDHEN and CDR2 is SYDVKM in the germline V gene. Trimming took off 2 bases at V and 8 bases at J, with 15 bases between the two ends. The CDR3 region is CASSLPRGERGYTF. The CDR3 DNA follows: TGTGCCAGCAGTTTACCCAGGGGTGAACGGGGCTACACCTTC.

The J gene is TRBJ1-2, the V gene TRBV7-2; perhaps TRBD1 as D (6 bases). CDR3 size: 16 residues. CDR1 and CDR2 (germline): SGHTA, FQGNSA. V lost 2 bases to trimming and J lost 3 bases, with 16 bases between them. CDR3 bases: TGTGCCAGCAGCTTAAATGGGCCAGGGGCGGACTATGGCTACACCTTC. It is translated as CASSLNGPGADYGYTF.

This chain connects TRBV5-1 to TRBJ2-1, with 9 bases identical to TRBD1. This CDR3 has 13 amino acids. V gave up 9 bases and J gave up 5 bases; unmatched junction bases: 6. Per the germline V gene, CDR1 is SGHRS and CDR2 is YFSETQ. The CDR3 is CATRQGGHNEQFF. Here the CDR3 DNA reads TGCGCCACCCGACAGGGGGGCCACAATGAGCAGTTCTTC.

V is TRBV3-1 (or the pseudogene TRBV3-2) and J is TRBJ1-2, with a possible D match to TRBD1 (5 bases). From germline, CDR1 is LGHDT and CDR2 YNNKEL (reference sequence). This CDR3 region has 11 residues. Trimming pared 2 bases from V and 8 bases from J, leaving 6 bases between. The CDR3 sequence: CASSQNRGYTF. Written as DNA, the CDR3 is TGTGCCAGCAGCCAAAACAGGGGCTACACCTTC.

The chain joins TRBV29-1 to TRBJ1-5, with 12 bases matching TRBD1. Looked up from germline, CDR1 is SQVTM and CDR2 is ANQGSEA. The junction had 7 bases not matched to a gene; V was cut back by 6 bases and J by 7 bases. The CDR3 runs 14 residues. The DNA of the CDR3 is TGCAGCGTGGGGGACAGGGGGCTTGGCCAGCCCCAGCATTTT. Amino acid sequence: CSVGDRGLGQPQHF.

The rearrangement joins TRBV19 to TRBJ1-1, with 11 bases fitting TRBD1. The CDR3 contains 17 residues. Germline CDR1 LNHDA, CDR2 SQIVND (reference sequence). With V trimmed by 3 bases and J by 1 base, 7 bases remained unmatched. This CDR3 reads CASSMAWDRGENTEAFF. CDR3 DNA sequence: TGTGCCAGTAGTATGGCGTGGGACAGGGGGGAGAACACTGAAGCTTTCTTT.

The chain employs TRBV27 and TRBJ1-1; no firm D call. The CDR3 totals 14 residues. Germline CDR1 reads MNHEY; CDR2 reads SMNVEV (reference sequence). The ends were cut back, 3 bases at V and 1 base at J, with 9 bases in the middle. CDR3 loop: CASSFVWQNTEAFF. CDR3 nucleotide sequence: TGTGCCAGCAGTTTTGTCTGGCAGAACACTGAAGCTTTCTTT.

The chain combines TRBV10-3 with TRBJ2-1; the match to TRBD2 covers 14 bases. CDR3 length equals 18 residues. The germline V gene encodes CDR1 ENHRY and CDR2 SYGVKD. With V trimmed by 8 bases and J by 6 bases, 15 bases remained unmatched. CDR3 in DNA: TGTGCCATCGGGAAAAAAGGGACTAGCGGGGGTATGGTCAATGAGCAGTTCTTC. It encodes CAIGKKGTSGGMVNEQFF.

The rearrangement uses TRBV7-9 and TRBJ2-7; a possible D gene is TRBD1 (6 bases). This CDR3 has 13 residues. Germline assignment: CDR1 SEHNR and CDR2 FQNEAQ (reference sequence). Deletions cut 5 bases from V and 7 bases from J, with 15 bases between. CDR3 nucleotide sequence: TGTGCCAGCAGCAGACGACAGGAACAGGAGCAGTACTTC. Protein product: CASSRRQEQEQYF. Full variable domain (remainder filled in from reference TRBV7-9 and TRBJ2-7): DTGVSQNPRHKITKRGQNVTFRCDPISEHNRLYWYRQTLGQGPEFLTYFQNEAQLEKSRLLSDRFSAERPKGSFSTLEIQRTEQGDSAMYLCASSRRQEQEQYFGPGTRLTVT.

The J gene is TRBJ1-2, the V gene TRBV7-8, with D unclear. Germline V gene lookup returns CDR1 SGHVS and CDR2 FQNEAQ. V lost 5 bases to trimming and J lost 7 bases, with 11 bases between them. CDR3 length equals 12 residues. The CDR3 sequence is CASSPTTRGYTF. CDR3 coding DNA: TGTGCCAGCAGCCCCACTACCCGTGGCTACACCTTC.

The chain joins TRBV13 to TRBJ2-7; perhaps TRBD1 as D (6 bases). V dropped 2 bases and J dropped 0 bases, with 14 bases sitting between them. CDR3 size: 16 residues. Germline CDR1 PRHDT, CDR2 FYEKMQ (reference sequence). The CDR3 loop is CASSLRGGPFSYEQYF. For the CDR3, the DNA is TGTGCCAGCAGCTTAAGAGGGGGTCCTTTCTCCTACGAGCAGTACTTC.